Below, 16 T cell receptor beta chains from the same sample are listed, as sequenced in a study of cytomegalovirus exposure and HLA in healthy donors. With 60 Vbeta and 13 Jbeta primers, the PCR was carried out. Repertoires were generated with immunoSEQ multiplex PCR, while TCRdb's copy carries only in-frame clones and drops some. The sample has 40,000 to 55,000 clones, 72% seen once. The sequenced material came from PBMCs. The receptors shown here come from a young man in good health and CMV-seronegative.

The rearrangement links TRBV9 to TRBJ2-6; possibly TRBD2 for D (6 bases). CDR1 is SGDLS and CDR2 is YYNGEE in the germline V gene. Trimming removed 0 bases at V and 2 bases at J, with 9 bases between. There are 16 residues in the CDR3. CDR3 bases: TGTGCCAGCAGCGTAGGAGGGAGGACTGGGGCCAACGTCCTGACTTTC. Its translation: CASSVGGRTGANVLTF.

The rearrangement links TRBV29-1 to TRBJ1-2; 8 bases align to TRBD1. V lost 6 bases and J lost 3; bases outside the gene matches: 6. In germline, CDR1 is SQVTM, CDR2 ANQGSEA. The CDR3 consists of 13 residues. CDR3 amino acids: CSVVTGEHYGYTF. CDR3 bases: TGCAGCGTGGTGACAGGGGAGCACTATGGCTACACCTTC.

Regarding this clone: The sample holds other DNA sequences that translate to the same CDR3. The CDR3 coding sequence is TGCGCCAGCAGCTTGTACGGCGGGACCACAGATACGCAGTATTTT. Translated: CASSLYGGTTDTQYF. The chain carries TRBV5-1 and TRBJ2-3, with D maybe TRBD2 (6 bases). The CDR3 contains 15 residues. In germline, CDR1 is SGHRS, CDR2 YFSETQ. Trimming cost V 1 base and J 2 bases, with 11 bases left between them.

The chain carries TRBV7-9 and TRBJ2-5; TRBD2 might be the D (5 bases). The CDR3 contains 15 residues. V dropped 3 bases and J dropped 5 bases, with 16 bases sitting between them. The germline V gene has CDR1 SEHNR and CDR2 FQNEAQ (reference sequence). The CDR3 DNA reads TGTGCCAGCAGCTTCGTACTTGGAGGCGGCGAGACCCAGTACTTC. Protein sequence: CASSFVLGGGETQYF. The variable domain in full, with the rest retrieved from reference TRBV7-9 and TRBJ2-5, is DTGVSQNPRHKITKRGQNVTFRCDPISEHNRLYWYRQTLGQGPEFLTYFQNEAQLEKSRLLSDRFSAERPKGSFSTLEIQRTEQGDSAMYLCASSFVLGGGETQYFGPGTRLLVL.

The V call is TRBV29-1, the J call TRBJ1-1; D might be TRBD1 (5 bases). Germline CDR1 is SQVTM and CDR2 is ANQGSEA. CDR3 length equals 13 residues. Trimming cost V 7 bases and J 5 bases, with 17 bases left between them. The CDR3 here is CSDSQGFGTEAFF. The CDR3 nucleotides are TGCAGCGATAGTCAGGGCTTTGGGACTGAAGCTTTCTTT.

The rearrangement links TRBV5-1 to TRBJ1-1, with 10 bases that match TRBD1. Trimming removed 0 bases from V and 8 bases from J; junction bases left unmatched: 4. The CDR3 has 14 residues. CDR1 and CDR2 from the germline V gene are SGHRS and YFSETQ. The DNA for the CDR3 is TGCGCCAGCAGCTTGGGGGGACAGGGGATGGAAGCTTTCTTT. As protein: CASSLGGQGMEAFF.

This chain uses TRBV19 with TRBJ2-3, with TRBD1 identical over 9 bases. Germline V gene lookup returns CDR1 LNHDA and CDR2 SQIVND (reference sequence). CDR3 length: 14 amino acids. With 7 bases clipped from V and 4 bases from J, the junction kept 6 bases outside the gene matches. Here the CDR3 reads CASTGTGSADTQYF. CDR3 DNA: TGTGCCAGTACCGGGACAGGGTCTGCAGATACGCAGTATTTT.

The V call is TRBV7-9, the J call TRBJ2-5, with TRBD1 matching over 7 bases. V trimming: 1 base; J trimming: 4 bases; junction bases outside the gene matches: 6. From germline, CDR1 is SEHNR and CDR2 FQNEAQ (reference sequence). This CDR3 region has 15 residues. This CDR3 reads CASSLVEGARETQYF. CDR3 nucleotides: TGTGCCAGCAGCTTAGTTGAGGGGGCGCGAGAGACCCAGTACTTC.

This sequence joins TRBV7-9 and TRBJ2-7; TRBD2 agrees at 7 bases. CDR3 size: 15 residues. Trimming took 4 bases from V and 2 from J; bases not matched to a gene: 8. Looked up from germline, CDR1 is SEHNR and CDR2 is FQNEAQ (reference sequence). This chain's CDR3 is CASSSGREKAYEQYF. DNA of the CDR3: TGTGCCAGCAGCTCGGGGCGGGAGAAGGCCTACGAGCAGTACTTC.

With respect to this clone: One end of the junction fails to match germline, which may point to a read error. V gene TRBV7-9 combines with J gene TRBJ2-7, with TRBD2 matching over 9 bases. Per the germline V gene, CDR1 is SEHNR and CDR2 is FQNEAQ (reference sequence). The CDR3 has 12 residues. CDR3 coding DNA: TGTGCCAGCAGCCGAACCTCCGGGACTAGCATTTTC. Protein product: CASSRTSGTSIF.

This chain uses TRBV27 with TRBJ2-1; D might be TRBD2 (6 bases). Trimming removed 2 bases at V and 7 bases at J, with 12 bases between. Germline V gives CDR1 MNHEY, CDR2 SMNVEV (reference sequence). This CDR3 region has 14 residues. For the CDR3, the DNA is TGTGCCAGCAGTTTAGCGGGACCGAGGAATGAGCAGTTCTTC. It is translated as CASSLAGPRNEQFF.

The CDR3 DNA is TGTGCCAGCAGGACAGGGGGCTTTAATCAGCCCCAGCATTTT. Amino acid sequence: CASRTGGFNQPQHF. This chain connects TRBV6-6 to TRBJ1-5; 10 bases align to TRBD1. The ends lost 6 bases at V and 4 bases at J; junction bases unmatched: 3. This CDR3 has 14 residues. The germline CDR1 and CDR2 sequences are MNHNY and SVGAGI (reference sequence).

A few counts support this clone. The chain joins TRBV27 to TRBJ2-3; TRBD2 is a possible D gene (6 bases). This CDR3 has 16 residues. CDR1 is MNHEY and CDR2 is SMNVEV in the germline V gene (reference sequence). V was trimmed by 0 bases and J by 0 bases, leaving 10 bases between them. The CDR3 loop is CASSLSEGISTDTQYF. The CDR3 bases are TGTGCCAGCAGTTTATCGGAGGGGATTAGCACAGATACGCAGTATTTT.

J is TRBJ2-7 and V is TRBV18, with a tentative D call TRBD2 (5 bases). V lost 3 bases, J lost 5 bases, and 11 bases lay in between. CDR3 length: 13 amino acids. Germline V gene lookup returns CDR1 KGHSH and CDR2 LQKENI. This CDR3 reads CASSPSAGNEQYF. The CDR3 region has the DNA TGTGCCAGCTCACCGAGTGCGGGCAACGAGCAGTACTTC.

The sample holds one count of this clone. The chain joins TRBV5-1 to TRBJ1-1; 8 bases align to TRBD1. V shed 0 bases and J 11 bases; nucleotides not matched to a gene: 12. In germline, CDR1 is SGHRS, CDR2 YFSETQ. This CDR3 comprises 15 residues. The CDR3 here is CASSLDTGGQRRAFF. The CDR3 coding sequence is TGCGCCAGCAGCTTGGATACAGGGGGGCAAAGAAGGGCTTTCTTT.

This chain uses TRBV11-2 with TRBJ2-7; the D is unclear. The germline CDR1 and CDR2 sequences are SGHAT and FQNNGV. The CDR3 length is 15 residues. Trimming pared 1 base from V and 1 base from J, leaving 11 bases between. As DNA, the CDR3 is TGTGCCAGCAGCTTAGTGGTGGGCAATTCCTACGAGCAGTACTTC. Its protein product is CASSLVVGNSYEQYF.